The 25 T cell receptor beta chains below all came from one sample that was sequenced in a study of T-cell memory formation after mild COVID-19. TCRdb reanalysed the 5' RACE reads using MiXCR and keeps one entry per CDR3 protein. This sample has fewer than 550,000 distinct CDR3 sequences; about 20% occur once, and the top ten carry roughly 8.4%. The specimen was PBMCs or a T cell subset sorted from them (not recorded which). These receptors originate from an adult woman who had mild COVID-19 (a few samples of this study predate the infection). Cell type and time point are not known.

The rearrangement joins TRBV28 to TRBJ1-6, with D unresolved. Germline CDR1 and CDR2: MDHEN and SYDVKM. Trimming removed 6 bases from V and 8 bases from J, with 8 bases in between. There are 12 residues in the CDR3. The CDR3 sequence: CASSRLHSPLHF. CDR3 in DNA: TGTGCCAGCAGCCGATTACATTCACCCCTCCACTTT.

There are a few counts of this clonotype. CDR3 protein: CASSRGPGTGKAYGYTF. In DNA form, the CDR3 reads TGCGCCAGCAGCCGTGGACCGGGCACGGGAAAGGCCTATGGCTACACCTTC. This chain uses TRBV5-1 with TRBJ1-2; D gene ambiguous. CDR1 SGHRS and CDR2 YFSETQ come from the germline V gene. V was pared by 4 bases and J by 4 bases, with 23 bases between. This CDR3 spans 17 amino acids.

The CDR3 nucleotides read TGTGCCAGCAGCTTTGGACTAGCGGGAGGCGATGAGCAGTTCTTC. It yields the protein CASSFGLAGGDEQFF. This chain uses TRBV7-9 with TRBJ2-1; 14 bases align to TRBD2. In germline, CDR1 is SEHNR, CDR2 FQNEAQ (reference sequence). V lost 3 bases to trimming and J lost 8 bases; unmatched junction nucleotides: 3. This CDR3 is 15 amino acids long. Filled out from reference TRBV7-9 and TRBJ2-1, the complete variable domain reads DTGVSQNPRHKITKRGQNVTFRCDPISEHNRLYWYRQTLGQGPEFLTYFQNEAQLEKSRLLSDRFSAERPKGSFSTLEIQRTEQGDSAMYLCASSFGLAGGDEQFFGPGTRLTVL.

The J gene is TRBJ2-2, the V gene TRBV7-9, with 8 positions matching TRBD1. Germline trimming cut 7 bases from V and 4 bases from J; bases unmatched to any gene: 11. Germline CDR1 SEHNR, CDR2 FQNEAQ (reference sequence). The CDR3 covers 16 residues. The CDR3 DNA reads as TGTGCCAGCACCCGGGACAGGTCACAGGGCACCGGGGAGCTGTTTTTT. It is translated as CASTRDRSQGTGELFF.

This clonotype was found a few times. CDR3 sequence reads: CATSAATNEQFF. The CDR3 DNA reads TGTGCCACCAGTGCTGCGACCAATGAGCAGTTCTTC. This chain links TRBV24-1 with TRBJ2-1; D is unresolved. The CDR3 has 12 residues. CDR1 is KGHDR and CDR2 is SFDVKD in the germline V gene. Trimming took off 5 bases at V and 6 bases at J, with 7 bases between the two ends.

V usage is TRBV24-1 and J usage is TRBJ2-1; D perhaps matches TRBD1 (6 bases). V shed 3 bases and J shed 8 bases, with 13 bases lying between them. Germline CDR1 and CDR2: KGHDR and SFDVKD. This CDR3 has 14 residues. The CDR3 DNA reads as TGTGCCACCAGTGATGAGTACGCAGGGGATGAGCAGTTCTTC. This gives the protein CATSDEYAGDEQFF.

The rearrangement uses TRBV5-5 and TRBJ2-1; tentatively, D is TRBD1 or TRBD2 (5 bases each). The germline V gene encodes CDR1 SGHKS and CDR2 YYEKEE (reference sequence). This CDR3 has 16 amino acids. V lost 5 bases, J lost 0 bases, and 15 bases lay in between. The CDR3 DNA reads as TGTGCCAGCAGGTTCCGGGACCTCAGCTCCTACAATGAGCAGTTCTTC. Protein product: CASRFRDLSSYNEQFF.

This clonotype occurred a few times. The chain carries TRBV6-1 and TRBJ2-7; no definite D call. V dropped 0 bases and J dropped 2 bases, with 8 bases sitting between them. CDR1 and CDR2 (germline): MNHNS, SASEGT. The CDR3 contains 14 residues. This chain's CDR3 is CASSEAKGPYEQYF. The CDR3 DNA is TGTGCCAGCAGTGAAGCTAAGGGCCCCTACGAGCAGTACTTC.

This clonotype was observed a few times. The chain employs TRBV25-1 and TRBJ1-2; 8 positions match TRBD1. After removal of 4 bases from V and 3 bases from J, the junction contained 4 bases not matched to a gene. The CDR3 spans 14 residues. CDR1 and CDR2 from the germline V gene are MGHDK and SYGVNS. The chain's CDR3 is CASSGLTGDYGYTF. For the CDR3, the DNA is TGTGCCAGCAGTGGATTGACAGGGGACTATGGCTACACCTTC.

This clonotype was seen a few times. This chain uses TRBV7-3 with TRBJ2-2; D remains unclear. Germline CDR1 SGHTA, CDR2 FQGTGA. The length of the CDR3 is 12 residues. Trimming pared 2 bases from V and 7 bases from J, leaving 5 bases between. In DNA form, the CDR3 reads TGTGCCAGCAGCTTAGGGTACGGGGAGCTGTTTTTT. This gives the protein CASSLGYGELFF.

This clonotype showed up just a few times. CDR3 loop: CASSYRADGHYGYTF. CDR3 nucleotide sequence: TGTGCCAGCAGTTACCGGGCCGATGGGCACTATGGCTACACCTTC. The J gene is TRBJ1-2, the V gene TRBV6-5, with D unclear. The germline CDR1 and CDR2 sequences are MNHEY and SVGAGI. The CDR3 length is 15 residues. V shed 2 bases and J shed 3 bases, with 13 bases lying between them.

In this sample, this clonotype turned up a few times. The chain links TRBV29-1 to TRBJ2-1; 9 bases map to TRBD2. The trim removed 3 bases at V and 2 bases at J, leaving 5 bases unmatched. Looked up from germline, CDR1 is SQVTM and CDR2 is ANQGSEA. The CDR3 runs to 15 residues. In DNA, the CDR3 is TGCAGCGTTGATTATAGCGGGAGCACCTACAATGAGCAGTTCTTC. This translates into CSVDYSGSTYNEQFF.

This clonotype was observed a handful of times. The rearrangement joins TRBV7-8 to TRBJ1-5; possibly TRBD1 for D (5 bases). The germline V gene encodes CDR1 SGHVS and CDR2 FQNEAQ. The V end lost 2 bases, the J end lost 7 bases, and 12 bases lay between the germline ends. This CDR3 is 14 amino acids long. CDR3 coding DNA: TGTGCCAGCAGCTTAAAGAGGGGCGGGCAGCCCCAGCATTTT. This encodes CASSLKRGGQPQHF.

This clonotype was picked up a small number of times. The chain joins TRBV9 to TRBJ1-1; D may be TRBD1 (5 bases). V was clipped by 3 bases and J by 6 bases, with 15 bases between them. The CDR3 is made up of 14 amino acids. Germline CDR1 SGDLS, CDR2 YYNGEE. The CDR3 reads CASSASRGEPEAFF. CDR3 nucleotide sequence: TGTGCCAGCAGCGCCTCTCGGGGGGAACCTGAAGCTTTCTTT.

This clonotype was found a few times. CDR3 sequence: CASSISRNTEAFF. The DNA for the CDR3 is TGTGCCAGTAGTATATCCAGGAACACTGAAGCTTTCTTT. The chain combines TRBV19 with TRBJ1-1; no reliable D call. The CDR3 runs to 13 residues. Trimming removed 2 bases at V and 1 base at J, with 5 bases between. Germline loops: CDR1 LNHDA, CDR2 SQIVND (reference sequence).

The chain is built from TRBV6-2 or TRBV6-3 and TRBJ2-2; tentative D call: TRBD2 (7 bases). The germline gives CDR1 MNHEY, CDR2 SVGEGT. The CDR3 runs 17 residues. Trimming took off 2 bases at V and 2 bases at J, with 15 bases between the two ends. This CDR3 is CASSYPEGGANTGELFF. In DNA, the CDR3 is TGTGCCAGCAGTTACCCCGAAGGGGGGGCTAACACCGGGGAGCTGTTTTTT.

CDR3 region: CASSTRGGVGYNEQFF. As DNA, the CDR3 is TGTGCCAGTAGTACGAGGGGGGGAGTCGGGTACAATGAGCAGTTCTTC. The chain links TRBV19 to TRBJ2-1, with D perhaps matching TRBD2 (7 bases). Trimming cost V 4 bases and J 4 bases, with 17 bases left between them. CDR1 and CDR2 (germline): LNHDA, SQIVND (reference sequence). There are 16 residues in the CDR3.

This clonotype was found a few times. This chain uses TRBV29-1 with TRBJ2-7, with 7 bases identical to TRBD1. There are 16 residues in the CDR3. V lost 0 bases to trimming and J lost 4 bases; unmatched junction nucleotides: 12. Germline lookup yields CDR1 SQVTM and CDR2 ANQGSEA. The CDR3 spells CSVEDPSGQLGYEQYF. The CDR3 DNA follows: TGCAGCGTTGAAGACCCGTCGGGACAGTTAGGTTACGAGCAGTACTTC.

The CDR3 sequence is CASSPGQYGYEQYF. The CDR3 DNA sequence: TGTGCCAGCAGCCCGGGACAGTACGGCTACGAGCAGTACTTC. The chain has TRBV3-1 and TRBJ2-7; 7 nucleotides agree with TRBD1. V was pared by 4 bases and J by 3 bases, with 6 bases of the junction left unmatched. CDR3 length equals 14 residues. The germline CDR1 and CDR2 sequences are LGHDT and YNNKEL (reference sequence).

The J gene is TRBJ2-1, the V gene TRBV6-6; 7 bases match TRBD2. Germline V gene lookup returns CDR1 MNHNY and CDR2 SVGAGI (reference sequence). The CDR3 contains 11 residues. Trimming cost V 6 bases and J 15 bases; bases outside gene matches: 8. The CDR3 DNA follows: TGTGCCAGCAGCCATGGGGGGGGATGGTTCTTC. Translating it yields CASSHGGGWFF.

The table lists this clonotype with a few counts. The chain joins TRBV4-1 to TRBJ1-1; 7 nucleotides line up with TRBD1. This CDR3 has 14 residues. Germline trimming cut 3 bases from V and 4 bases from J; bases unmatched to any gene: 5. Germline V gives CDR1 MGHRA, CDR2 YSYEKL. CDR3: CASSHSAGGTEAFF. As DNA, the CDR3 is TGCGCCAGCAGCCACTCCGCAGGGGGCACTGAAGCTTTCTTT.

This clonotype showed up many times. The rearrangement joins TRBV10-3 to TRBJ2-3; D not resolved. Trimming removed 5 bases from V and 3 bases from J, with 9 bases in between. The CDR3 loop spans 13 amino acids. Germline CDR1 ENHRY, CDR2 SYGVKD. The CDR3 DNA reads TGTGCCATCAGTCGTGAGAGGACAGATACGCAGTATTTT. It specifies CAISRERTDTQYF.

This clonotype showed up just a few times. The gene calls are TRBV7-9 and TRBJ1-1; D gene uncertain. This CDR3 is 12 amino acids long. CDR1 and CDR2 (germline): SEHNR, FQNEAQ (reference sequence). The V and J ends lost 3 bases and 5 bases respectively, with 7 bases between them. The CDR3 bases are TGTGCCAGCAGCTTGGGAGAGACTGAAGCTTTCTTT. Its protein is CASSLGETEAFF.

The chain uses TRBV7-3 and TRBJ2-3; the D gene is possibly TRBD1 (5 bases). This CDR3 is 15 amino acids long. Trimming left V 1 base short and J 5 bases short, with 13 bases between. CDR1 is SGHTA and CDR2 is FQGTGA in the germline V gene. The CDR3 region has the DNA TGTGCCAGCAGCTTAAATGGGGCCCTTGGAGATACGCAGTATTTT. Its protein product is CASSLNGALGDTQYF.

CDR3 DNA sequence: TGTGCCAGCAGCTTTTACAGGTTCTACAATGAGCAGTTCTTC. Translated: CASSFYRFYNEQFF. This chain links TRBV5-6 with TRBJ2-1; tentative D call: TRBD1 (5 bases). Between the trimmed V and J ends, which lost 2 bases and 3 bases, there was a span of 9 bases. The CDR3 loop spans 14 amino acids. Germline V CDR1 and CDR2: SGHDT, YYEEEE.